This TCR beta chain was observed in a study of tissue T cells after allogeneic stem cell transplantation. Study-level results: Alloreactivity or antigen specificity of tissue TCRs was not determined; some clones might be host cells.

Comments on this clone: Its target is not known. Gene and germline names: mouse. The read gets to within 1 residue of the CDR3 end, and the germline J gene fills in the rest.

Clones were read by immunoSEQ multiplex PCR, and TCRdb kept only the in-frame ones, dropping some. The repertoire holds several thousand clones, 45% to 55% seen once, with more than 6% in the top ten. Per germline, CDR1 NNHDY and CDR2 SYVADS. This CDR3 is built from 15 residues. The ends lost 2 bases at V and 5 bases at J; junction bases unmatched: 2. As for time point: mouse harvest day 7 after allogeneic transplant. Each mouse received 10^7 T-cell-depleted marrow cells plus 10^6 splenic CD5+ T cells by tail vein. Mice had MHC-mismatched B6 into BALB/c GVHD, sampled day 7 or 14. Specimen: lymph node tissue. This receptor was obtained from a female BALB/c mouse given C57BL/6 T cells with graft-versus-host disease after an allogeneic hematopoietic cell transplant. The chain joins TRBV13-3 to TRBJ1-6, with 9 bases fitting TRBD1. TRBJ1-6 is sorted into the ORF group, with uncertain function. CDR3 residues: CASSEGDRDNSPLYF. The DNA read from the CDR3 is TGTGCCAGCAGTGAAGGGGACAGGGATAATTCGCCCCTCTAC.